The rows below give T cell receptor beta chains drawn from one sample of a study of blood T cell repertoires in COVID-19. Here immunoSEQ multiplex PCR was the method, and the copy in TCRdb shows in-frame clones only, minus some. The table has approximately 210,000 clones, about 88% seen once. The sample taken for sequencing was peripheral blood. These receptors came from a woman aged 40-49 years with acute or convalescent COVID-19. Each CDR3 is given with its conserved first and last residue. The D gene is left open where the match is weak. The size field is filled for only some rows; it gives once, few, many or a size class.

V: TRBV24-1
J: TRBJ1-2
size: NA
D: NA
DNA: TGTGCCACCAGTGATTTGGCAGGGCCTGACTATGGCTACACCTTC
CDR3: CATSDLAGPDYGYTF

V: TRBV6-5
J: TRBJ1-2
size: few
D: NA
DNA: TGTGCCAGCAACCCAGGACAGTCATACTATGGCTACACCTTC
CDR3: CASNPGQSYYGYTF

V: TRBV30
J: TRBJ1-2
size: NA
D: TRBD1
DNA: TGTACAGGGGGTTCACAGCATGGCTACACCTTC
CDR3: CTGGSQHGYTF

V: TRBV3-1/TRBV3-2
J: TRBJ2-1
size: NA
D: TRBD2
DNA: TGTGCCAGCAGCCCTCGACTAGCGGGGGGGCGTGAGCAGTTCTTC
CDR3: CASSPRLAGGREQFF

V: TRBV4-2
J: TRBJ1-4
size: NA
D: TRBD1
DNA: TGTGCCAGCAGCCAGAATACAGGGGGCGCCGCGGGGGATGAAAAACTGTTTTTT
CDR3: CASSQNTGGAAGDEKLFF

V: TRBV2
J: TRBJ1-6
size: NA
D: NA
DNA: TGTGCCAGCAGCCAGGGTTTTTCACCCCTCCACTTT
CDR3: CASSQGFSPLHF

V: TRBV7-9
J: TRBJ1-2
size: NA
D: TRBD1
DNA: TGTGCCAGTCCCGGGACAGGGGACGATGGCTACACCTTC
CDR3: CASPGTGDDGYTF

V: TRBV2
J: TRBJ2-5
size: NA
D: TRBD1
DNA: TGTGCCAGCAGAGGACAGGGGTCCCAAGAGACCCAGTACTTC
CDR3: CASRGQGSQETQYF

V: TRBV5-8
J: TRBJ1-2
size: NA
D: NA
DNA: TGTGCCAGCAGTCGGGGACTCCTCTATGGCTACACCTTC
CDR3: CASSRGLLYGYTF

V: TRBV11-2
J: TRBJ2-3
size: NA
D: TRBD1
DNA: TGTGCCAGCAGCTGGGGACAGGGTGTGGATACGCAGTATTTT
CDR3: CASSWGQGVDTQYF

V: TRBV6-1
J: TRBJ1-1
size: once
D: NA
DNA: TGTGCCAGCAGTGAACCCCCTCCGAACACTGAAGCTTTCTTT
CDR3: CASSEPPPNTEAFF

V: TRBV7-9
J: TRBJ2-1
size: NA
D: TRBD2
DNA: TGTGCCAGCATCCTAGCGGGGGGACACAATGAGCAGTTCTTC
CDR3: CASILAGGHNEQFF

V: TRBV11-2
J: TRBJ2-5
size: NA
D: NA
DNA: TGTGCCAGCAGCTTAGAGGGCGGGGGCAGAGTGACCCAGTACTTC
CDR3: CASSLEGGGRVTQYF

V: TRBV19
J: TRBJ1-2
size: NA
D: NA
DNA: TGTGCCAGTAGTCCCCCAAACCTCAGGGTAGCTGGCTACACCTTC
CDR3: CASSPPNLRVAGYTF

V: TRBV19
J: TRBJ2-2
size: NA
D: NA
DNA: TGTGCCAGTAGCTCCGGCGGTAGGGGCACCGGGGAGCTGTTTTTT
CDR3: CASSSGGRGTGELFF

V: TRBV18
J: TRBJ2-5
size: NA
D: TRBD1
DNA: TGTGCCAGCTCACCCCCCGACAGGGACCAAGAGACCCAGTACTTC
CDR3: CASSPPDRDQETQYF

V: TRBV11-2
J: TRBJ1-6
size: NA
D: NA
DNA: TGTGCCAGCAGCTTAGACGGGAAAAATTCACCCCTCCACTTT
CDR3: CASSLDGKNSPLHF

V: TRBV6-1
J: TRBJ1-1
size: NA
D: TRBD1
DNA: TGTGCCAGCAGTGACGGACAGGGTGGGTACACTGAAGCTTTCTTT
CDR3: CASSDGQGGYTEAFF

V: TRBV9
J: TRBJ1-4
size: NA
D: TRBD1
DNA: TGTGCCAGCAGCCCGTCACAGGGGAATAATGAAAAACTGTTTTTT
CDR3: CASSPSQGNNEKLFF

V: TRBV28
J: TRBJ1-2
size: NA
D: NA
DNA: TGTGCCACTCGAGGCGCAGGGCCCCGTCGGGATGGCTACACCTTC
CDR3: CATRGAGPRRDGYTF

V: TRBV13
J: TRBJ2-3
size: NA
D: TRBD2
DNA: TGTGCCAGCAGCCTCAGACTAGCGGGGGTTCCCTCCCCAGATACGCAGTATTTT
CDR3: CASSLRLAGVPSPDTQYF

V: TRBV15
J: TRBJ1-3
size: NA
D: TRBD1
DNA: TGTGCCACCAGCAGTGTAGGACAGGGGGCCAGAAACACCATATATTTT
CDR3: CATSSVGQGARNTIYF

V: TRBV15
J: TRBJ1-1
size: NA
D: NA
DNA: TGTGCCACCAGTCCGGGTGACACTGAAGCTTTCTTT
CDR3: CATSPGDTEAFF

V: TRBV2
J: TRBJ2-2
size: once
D: NA
DNA: TGTGCCAGCAGTTTCGCCGGTTCGGCCGGGGAGCTGTTTTTT
CDR3: CASSFAGSAGELFF

V: TRBV22-1
J: TRBJ2-3
size: NA
D: NA
DNA: TGTCCTGGGAGCGCACTTTACTCGGGTAACACAGATACGCAGTATTTT
CDR3: CPGSALYSGNTDTQYF

V: TRBV10-2
J: TRBJ1-1
size: NA
D: NA
DNA: TGCGCCAGCAGTGAGCCTACAGGGATGAACACTGAAGCTTTCTTT
CDR3: CASSEPTGMNTEAFF

V: TRBV12-5
J: TRBJ1-5
size: NA
D: TRBD1
DNA: TGTGCTAGTGGTTTGCTTCTGACGAACAGGGGGCATGATCAGCCCCAGCATTTT
CDR3: CASGLLLTNRGHDQPQHF

V: TRBV12-3/TRBV12-4
J: TRBJ2-3
size: NA
D: NA
DNA: TGTGCCAGCAGAGACCGCAGGGATACGCAGTATTTT
CDR3: CASRDRRDTQYF

V: TRBV10-2
J: TRBJ1-6
size: NA
D: NA
DNA: TGCGCCAGCAGTGAGGGGTCGGAGGGAAATTCACCCCTCCACTTT
CDR3: CASSEGSEGNSPLHF

V: TRBV7-6
J: TRBJ2-1
size: NA
D: TRBD1
DNA: TGTGCCAGCAGCTCTACTCCGGACAGGGCTCACAAGAATGAGCAGTTCTTC
CDR3: CASSSTPDRAHKNEQFF

V: TRBV7-9
J: TRBJ1-5
size: NA
D: NA
DNA: TGTGCCAGCAGCCAGGGAGGTGAGCAGCCCCAGCATTTT
CDR3: CASSQGGEQPQHF

V: TRBV24-1
J: TRBJ2-1
size: once
D: NA
DNA: TGTGCCACCAGTGATGCAGCCGGGCGGGTGGATGAGCAGTTCTTC
CDR3: CATSDAAGRVDEQFF

V: TRBV2
J: TRBJ1-1
size: NA
D: TRBD1
DNA: TGTGCCAGCAGTGAAGGACAGGGAACTGAAGCTTTCTTT
CDR3: CASSEGQGTEAFF

V: TRBV5-4
J: TRBJ2-1
size: NA
D: TRBD2
DNA: TGTGCCAGCAGCTCGGGACTAGCGGGGCCGAACTCCTACAATGAGCAGTTCTTC
CDR3: CASSSGLAGPNSYNEQFF

V: TRBV19
J: TRBJ1-3
size: NA
D: TRBD1
DNA: TGTGCCAGTACTCCTCCTTTTTGGGACAGCGAAAAATTACTCGGAAACACCATATATTTT
CDR3: CASTPPFWDSEKLLGNTIYF

V: TRBV27
J: TRBJ2-5
size: NA
D: TRBD2
DNA: TGTGCCAGCAGTTTAGATCCCCGACTAGCGCAACGCCAAGAGACCCAGTACTTC
CDR3: CASSLDPRLAQRQETQYF

V: TRBV7-9
J: TRBJ2-2
size: NA
D: TRBD2
DNA: TGTGCCAGCAGCTTCCGGGGACTAGCGGTCACCGGGGAGCTGTTTTTT
CDR3: CASSFRGLAVTGELFF

V: TRBV2
J: TRBJ2-4
size: NA
D: NA
DNA: TGTGCCAGCAGTGAACGTGTGGCAGGGAAAAACATTCAGTACTTC
CDR3: CASSERVAGKNIQYF

V: TRBV10-3
J: TRBJ1-1
size: once
D: NA
DNA: TGTGCCATCAGTGAGTCGGTCTTCGGGGACATGAACACTGAAGCTTTCTTT
CDR3: CAISESVFGDMNTEAFF

V: TRBV19
J: TRBJ1-2
size: NA
D: TRBD1
DNA: TGTGCCAGTAGTGGGACAGGGGGCTCCTATGGCTACACCTTC
CDR3: CASSGTGGSYGYTF

V: TRBV11-3
J: TRBJ1-6
size: NA
D: NA
DNA: TGTGCCAGCAGCTTCTCAGGGTACTCACCCCTCCACTTT
CDR3: CASSFSGYSPLHF

V: TRBV27
J: TRBJ2-1
size: NA
D: NA
DNA: TGTGCCAGCAGTTTGACAGGATACAATGAGCAGTTCTTC
CDR3: CASSLTGYNEQFF

V: TRBV7-2
J: TRBJ2-1
size: NA
D: TRBD1
DNA: TGTGCCAGCAGCTTTTACAGGGGGCAGAACTACAATGAGCAGTTCTTC
CDR3: CASSFYRGQNYNEQFF

V: TRBV5-4
J: TRBJ2-5
size: NA
D: NA
DNA: TGTGCCAGCAGCTTCGCGCCCGAGGAGACCCAGTACTTC
CDR3: CASSFAPEETQYF

V: TRBV2
J: TRBJ1-2
size: NA
D: NA
DNA: TGTGCCACCCTACAGGAAACTAACTATGGCTACACCTTC
CDR3: CATLQETNYGYTF

V: TRBV5-1
J: TRBJ1-6
size: NA
D: TRBD1
DNA: TGCGCCAGCAGCCCGGACAGGAGTACCTATAATTCACCCCTCCACTTT
CDR3: CASSPDRSTYNSPLHF

V: TRBV30
J: TRBJ1-2
size: NA
D: NA
DNA: TGTGCCGCGGGGGTTGGTGGCTACACCTTC
CDR3: CAAGVGGYTF

V: TRBV2
J: TRBJ2-2
size: NA
D: TRBD1
DNA: TGTGCCAGCAGAAAATGGGGACAGGGGAACACCGGGGAGCTGTTTTTT
CDR3: CASRKWGQGNTGELFF

V: TRBV30
J: TRBJ1-5
size: NA
D: NA
DNA: TGTGCCTGGACAGGCTATTATAGCAATCAGCCCCAGCATTTT
CDR3: CAWTGYYSNQPQHF